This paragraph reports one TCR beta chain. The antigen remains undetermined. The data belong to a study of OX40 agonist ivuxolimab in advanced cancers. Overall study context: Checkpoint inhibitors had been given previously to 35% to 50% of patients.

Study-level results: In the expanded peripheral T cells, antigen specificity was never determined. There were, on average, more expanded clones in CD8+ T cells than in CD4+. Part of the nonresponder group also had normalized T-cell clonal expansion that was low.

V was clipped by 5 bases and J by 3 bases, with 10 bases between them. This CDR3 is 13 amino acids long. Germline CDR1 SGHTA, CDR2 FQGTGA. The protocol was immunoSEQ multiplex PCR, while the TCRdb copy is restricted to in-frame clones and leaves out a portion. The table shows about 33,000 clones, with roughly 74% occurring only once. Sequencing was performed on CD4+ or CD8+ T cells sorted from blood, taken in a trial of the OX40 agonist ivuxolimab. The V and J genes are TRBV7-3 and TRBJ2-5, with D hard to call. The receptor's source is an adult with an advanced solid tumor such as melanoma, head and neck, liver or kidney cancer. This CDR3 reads CASSLSGEETQYF. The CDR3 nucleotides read TGTGCCAGCAGCCTCAGTGGGGAAGAGACCCAGTACTTC.